A selection of T cell receptor beta chains follows, all from one sample in a study of shared clonotypes between healthy human individuals. Using immunoSEQ multiplex PCR, the repertoire was profiled, and TCRdb retains in-frame clones only, with some absent. The sample contains about 580,000 clones, roughly 98% of which appear only once. Specimen: naive CD8+ T cells sorted from blood. Receptors originate from a man aged 25-45 years in good health. Each CDR3 is given with its conserved first and last residue. The D gene is left open where the match is weak. Size is stated for part of the rows, as once, few or many counts, or as a class when the clone is expanded.

TRBJ2-1 TRBD2 TRBV14 NA CASSRTSGSVDEQFF TGTGCCAGCAGCCGGACTAGCGGGAGTGTAGATGAGCAGTTCTTC
TRBJ2-7 NA TRBV28 NA CASRYRTNLYEQYF TGTGCCAGCAGATACAGGACAAACCTCTACGAGCAGTACTTC
TRBJ2-5 NA TRBV6-5 NA CASSPLGVETQYF TGTGCCAGCAGCCCCTTAGGCGTAGAGACCCAGTACTTC
TRBJ2-1 NA TRBV7-9 NA CASSLVEDNEQFF TGTGCCAGCAGCTTAGTTGAGGACAATGAGCAGTTCTTC
TRBJ2-7 NA TRBV9 NA CASSAPGNFGEQYF TGTGCCAGCAGCGCCCCAGGGAACTTTGGCGAGCAGTACTTC
TRBJ1-4 NA TRBV15 NA CATSRDVIGDEKLFF TGTGCCACCAGCAGAGATGTGATAGGGGATGAAAAACTGTTTTTT
TRBJ2-7 NA TRBV10-3 NA CAISETDTYEQYF TGTGCCATCAGTGAGACAGATACCTACGAGCAGTACTTC
TRBJ2-1 NA TRBV7-2 NA CASTRSPPYNEQFF TGTGCCAGCACCCGAAGCCCCCCCTACAATGAGCAGTTCTTC
TRBJ1-2 NA TRBV11-2 NA CASSYGRVRGYTF TGTGCCAGCAGCTACGGCAGGGTGAGGGGCTACACCTTC
TRBJ2-7 NA TRBV7-2 NA CASSRRVGADEQYF TGTGCCAGCAGCCGGAGGGTTGGGGCGGACGAGCAGTACTTC
TRBJ2-7 NA TRBV21-1 NA CASSRGTGGYEQYF TGTGCCAGCAGCAGAGGGACAGGGGGCTACGAGCAGTACTTC
TRBJ1-1 NA TRBV19 NA CASSVNWDGNTEAFF TGTGCCAGTAGCGTGAATTGGGACGGGAACACTGAAGCTTTCTTT
TRBJ2-1 NA TRBV7-3 NA CALIRAGSNEQFF TGTGCCTTAATAAGGGCAGGGTCCAATGAGCAGTTCTTC
TRBJ2-1 NA TRBV7-2 NA CASTKPWAHEQFF TGTGCCAGCACCAAACCGTGGGCGCATGAGCAGTTCTTC
TRBJ2-3 NA TRBV7-3 NA CASSPVGGTDTQYF TGTGCCAGCAGCCCCGTTGGCGGCACAGATACGCAGTATTTT
TRBJ2-1 NA TRBV6-4 NA CASSDGAYNEQFF TGTGCCAGCAGTGACGGGGCCTACAATGAGCAGTTCTTC
TRBJ2-3 NA TRBV14 NA CASSQSGRTDTQYF TGTGCCAGCAGCCAATCGGGACGTACAGATACGCAGTATTTT
TRBJ2-2 TRBD2 TRBV7-9 NA CASSPREGPGSGELFF TGTGCCAGCAGCCCCAGGGAGGGCCCGGGGAGCGGGGAGCTGTTTTTT
TRBJ2-1 TRBD2 TRBV4-3 NA CASSQGTSGHSEQFF TGCGCCAGCAGCCAAGGGACTAGCGGGCATAGTGAGCAGTTCTTC
TRBJ1-1 TRBD1 TRBV7-6 NA CASSLDPPGGNTEAFF TGTGCCAGCAGCTTAGATCCCCCAGGGGGAAACACTGAAGCTTTCTTT
TRBJ2-1 NA TRBV7-6 NA CASSSELEQFF TGTGCCAGCAGCTCAGAACTGGAGCAGTTCTTC
TRBJ1-2 NA TRBV7-8 NA CASSPFDQGGYGYTF TGTGCCAGCAGCCCCTTTGACCAGGGCGGGTATGGCTACACCTTC
TRBJ1-5 NA TRBV6-5 NA CASSYSGYNQPQHF TGTGCCAGCAGTTACTCCGGTTACAATCAGCCCCAGCATTTT
TRBJ2-7 TRBD1 TRBV28 once CASSFIGRTGASYEQYF TGTGCCAGCAGTTTTATAGGGAGGACAGGGGCATCCTACGAGCAGTACTTC